These 27 T cell receptor beta chains came from one sample sequenced in a study of technical replicates of blood from a few donors. Sequenced by immunoSEQ multiplex PCR; TCRdb stores in-frame clones only, minus some. The table has fewer than 90,000 clones, roughly 96% seen once. The sample consisted of T cells isolated from PBMCs. These receptor sequences come from a human donor in good health.

The sample holds a few counts of this clone. This chain links TRBV7-9 with TRBJ2-5; TRBD1 agrees at 8 bases. V lost 6 bases to trimming and J lost 5 bases; unmatched junction nucleotides: 8. This CDR3 comprises 14 residues. Germline lookup yields CDR1 SEHNR and CDR2 FQNEAQ (reference sequence). In DNA form, the CDR3 reads TGTGCCAGCAGTTGGACAGGGCTTTCGGAGACCCAGTACTTC. Translating gives CASSWTGLSETQYF.

This rearrangement joins TRBV11-2 to TRBJ2-5; no definite D call. The V gene's germline CDR1 is SGHAT and CDR2 FQNNGV. V shed 1 base and J shed 5 bases, with 8 bases lying between them. The length of the CDR3 is 13 residues. The CDR3 sequence: CASSLGLPETQYF. CDR3 sequence (DNA): TGTGCCAGCAGCTTAGGTCTTCCGGAGACCCAGTACTTC.

The V and J genes are TRBV6-1 and TRBJ1-5; D call uncertain. V lost 0 bases to trimming and J lost 3 bases, with 9 bases between them. Germline-derived CDR1 and CDR2 are MNHNS and SASEGT. This CDR3 comprises 15 residues. CDR3 region: CASSEAPRLNQPQHF. DNA of the CDR3: TGTGCCAGCAGTGAAGCGCCCAGGCTCAATCAGCCCCAGCATTTT.

The V call is TRBV5-1, the J call TRBJ1-1; D is undetermined. Deletions cut 3 bases from V and 7 bases from J, with 10 bases between. The CDR3 covers 12 residues. The V gene's germline CDR1 is SGHRS and CDR2 YFSETQ. The chain's CDR3 is CASSSGIHEAFF. The CDR3 nucleotides are TGCGCCAGCAGCTCCGGGATTCATGAAGCTTTCTTT.

V gene TRBV15 combines with J gene TRBJ1-1; 8 bases align to TRBD1. From germline, CDR1 is LNHNV and CDR2 YYDKDF (reference sequence). The CDR3 runs to 16 residues. With 1 base clipped from V and 7 bases from J, the junction kept 11 bases outside the gene matches. The DNA of the CDR3 is TGTGCCACCAGCAGAGGTAGGGGGACAGGATACGGTGAAGCTTTCTTT. This gives the protein CATSRGRGTGYGEAFF.

This chain links TRBV28 with TRBJ2-7, with a possible D match to TRBD2 (6 bases). With 5 bases removed from V and 0 bases from J, the gap between germline ends came to 17 bases. Germline loops: CDR1 MDHEN, CDR2 SYDVKM. This CDR3 is built from 16 residues. The CDR3 here is CASSHQLWRDSYEQYF. DNA for the CDR3: TGTGCCAGCAGTCACCAGTTATGGCGGGACTCCTACGAGCAGTACTTC.

With regard to this clone: Sequence at one end of the junction differs from germline and may be a read error. The chain couples TRBV6-1 to TRBJ1-2; D perhaps matches TRBD1 (6 bases). Germline lookup yields CDR1 MNHNS and CDR2 SASEGT. The CDR3 extends over 17 amino acids. CDR3 nucleotide sequence: TGTGCCAGCACTGAAACCCGGGCCAGGGGTGTTTTTGGCGGCTACACCTTC. It yields the protein CASTETRARGVFGGYTF.

The V gene is TRBV10-1, the J gene TRBJ2-7; D might be TRBD2 (5 bases). Germline CDR1 and CDR2: WNHNN and SYGVQD (reference sequence). With 5 bases removed from V and 5 bases from J, the gap between germline ends came to 10 bases. This CDR3 is built from 12 residues. The CDR3 sequence is CASSSGNNEQYF. CDR3 sequence (DNA): TGCGCCAGCAGTTCGGGGAACAACGAGCAGTACTTC.

The gene calls are TRBV18 and TRBJ1-5; TRBD1 is a possible D gene (6 bases). Trimming cost V 2 bases and J 5 bases, with 13 bases left between them. The CDR3 loop spans 15 amino acids. Germline V gene data show CDR1 as KGHSH and CDR2 as LQKENI. DNA for the CDR3: TGTGCCAGCTCACCATTGGGGGCCAGAGATCAGCCCCAGCATTTT. The encoded protein is CASSPLGARDQPQHF.

The chain is built from TRBV11-2 and TRBJ1-3, with unresolved D. Trimming left V 4 bases short and J 2 bases short, with 9 bases between. Germline assignment: CDR1 SGHAT and CDR2 FQNNGV. This CDR3 spans 14 amino acids. The DNA of the CDR3 is TGTGCCAGCAGCTCGTCTAGGACTGGAAACACCATATATTTT. It translates to CASSSSRTGNTIYF.

This clone was seen only once. DNA for the CDR3: TGCGCCAGCAGCATGAGGTCCCAGATAAGCACAGATACGCAGTATTTT. Its protein product is CASSMRSQISTDTQYF. The chain joins TRBV5-1 to TRBJ2-3; D gene uncertain. The germline gives CDR1 SGHRS, CDR2 YFSETQ. This CDR3 has 16 residues. The V end lost 4 bases, the J end lost 0 bases, and 15 bases lay between the germline ends.

The chain couples TRBV6-6 to TRBJ1-1; 9 nucleotides match TRBD1. This CDR3 has 15 residues. From germline, CDR1 is MNHNY and CDR2 SVGAGI (reference sequence). Trimming at V came to 5 bases and at J to 5 bases, leaving 9 bases not matched to a gene. CDR3 region: CASSAATGGWTEAFF. The CDR3 DNA reads as TGTGCCAGCAGTGCCGCGACAGGGGGATGGACTGAAGCTTTCTTT.

The chain carries TRBV11-3 and TRBJ1-3; D is perhaps TRBD1 (6 bases). Germline lookup yields CDR1 SGHNT and CDR2 YENEEA. The CDR3 consists of 17 residues. V lost 5 bases and J 0 bases, leaving 17 bases between the germline ends. CDR3 loop: CASSTRTGSSSGNTIYF. CDR3 DNA: TGTGCCAGCAGCACTCGAACAGGGTCCTCCTCTGGAAACACCATATATTTT.

The V gene is TRBV11-3, the J gene TRBJ2-3; 7 nucleotides align to TRBD2. Per germline, CDR1 SGHNT and CDR2 YENEEA. After removal of 1 base from V and 7 bases from J, the junction contained 8 bases not matched to a gene. The CDR3 extends over 15 amino acids. DNA of the CDR3: TGTGCCAGCAGCTTAGGGACTAGAGGTTGGAATACGCAGTATTTT. It codes for CASSLGTRGWNTQYF.

The chain employs TRBV6-5 and TRBJ2-2; the D is unclear. V lost 2 bases to trimming and J lost 4 bases, with 11 bases between them. This CDR3 has 15 amino acids. Germline loops: CDR1 MNHEY, CDR2 SVGAGI. The CDR3 DNA reads TGTGCCAGCAGTTACGCGACTCCTGTCACCGGGGAGCTGTTTTTT. It translates to CASSYATPVTGELFF.

The gene calls are TRBV6-6 and TRBJ2-2, with D maybe TRBD2 (6 bases). Between the trimmed V and J ends, which lost 5 bases and 5 bases, there was a span of 9 bases. From germline, CDR1 is MNHNY and CDR2 SVGAGI (reference sequence). CDR3 length equals 13 residues. In DNA form, the CDR3 reads TGTGCCAGCAGTGGACTACAAACCGGGGAGCTGTTTTTT. Its protein is CASSGLQTGELFF.

This sequence joins TRBV5-5 and TRBJ2-7; D is undetermined. V was cut by 3 bases and J by 2 bases, with 6 bases left in between. The CDR3 runs 12 residues. The V gene's germline CDR1 is SGHKS and CDR2 YYEKEE (reference sequence). In nucleotides, the CDR3 is TGTGCCAGCAGCTCGTTAGCCTACGAGCAGTACTTC. As protein: CASSSLAYEQYF.

The rearrangement uses TRBV28 and TRBJ1-1; tentative D call: TRBD1 (6 bases). CDR1 is MDHEN and CDR2 is SYDVKM in the germline V gene. The CDR3 is 11 residues long. V dropped 6 bases and J dropped 10 bases, with 12 bases sitting between them. Written as DNA, the CDR3 is TGTGCCAGCAGCCTTCAGGGGTTAGCTTTCTTT. It specifies CASSLQGLAFF.

The chain is built from TRBV11-2 and TRBJ1-4; TRBD1 matches 8 bases. Looked up from germline, CDR1 is SGHAT and CDR2 is FQNNGV. V lost 3 bases, J lost 3 bases, and 3 bases stayed unmatched. The CDR3 consists of 15 residues. CDR3 in amino acids: CASSFRQGSNEKLFF. In DNA form, the CDR3 reads TGTGCCAGCAGCTTCCGACAGGGGTCTAATGAAAAACTGTTTTTT.

The genes are TRBV4-2 and TRBJ2-1, with 10 bases fitting TRBD2. CDR1 and CDR2 (germline): LGHNA, YNFKEQ. CDR3 length: 20 amino acids. V shed 6 bases, J shed 0 bases, and the junction held 17 bases outside the gene matches. The chain's CDR3 is CASRSGGALTPKGSYNEQFF. CDR3 in DNA: TGTGCCAGCAGGAGCGGGGGGGCCCTGACACCTAAGGGCTCCTACAATGAGCAGTTCTTC.

The chain carries TRBV4-1 and TRBJ1-2, with 8 positions matching TRBD1. Germline lookup yields CDR1 MGHRA and CDR2 YSYEKL. The CDR3 totals 17 residues. V gave up 1 base and J gave up 1 base; unmatched junction bases: 8. The CDR3 loop is CASSQVRADRGNYGYTF. The CDR3 DNA follows: TGCGCCAGCAGCCAAGTTAGGGCCGACAGGGGTAACTATGGCTACACCTTC.

This chain links TRBV7-9 with TRBJ1-3, with D tentatively TRBD1 (6 bases). The CDR3 is 15 amino acids. With 5 bases removed from V and 6 bases from J, the gap between germline ends came to 17 bases. The V gene's germline CDR1 is SEHNR and CDR2 FQNEAQ (reference sequence). As DNA, the CDR3 is TGTGCCAGCAGCAACGGACAGATCGGAGAAAACACCATATATTTT. Its translation: CASSNGQIGENTIYF.

The chain uses TRBV5-1 and TRBJ1-5; D is unresolved. Germline V gives CDR1 SGHRS, CDR2 YFSETQ. The CDR3 is made up of 16 amino acids. V gave up 0 bases and J gave up 7 bases, with 17 bases separating them. This CDR3 reads CASSLEPGASGQPQHF. In DNA form, the CDR3 reads TGCGCCAGCAGCTTGGAGCCTGGCGCCTCAGGCCAGCCCCAGCATTTT.

This rearrangement joins TRBV7-9 to TRBJ1-4, with D possibly TRBD1 on 6 matching bases. The CDR3 is 15 amino acids. Trimming removed 5 bases at V and 7 bases at J, with 17 bases between. Germline V CDR1 and CDR2: SEHNR, FQNEAQ (reference sequence). The CDR3 DNA reads TGTGCCAGCAGCATCCTCGAGACAGGAGCTGAAAAACTGTTTTTT. It is translated as CASSILETGAEKLFF.

This clone was found a few times. Here the CDR3 reads CASSQDRGGRTEAFF. CDR3 nucleotides: TGCGCCAGCAGCCAAGATCGGGGGGGTCGGACTGAAGCTTTCTTT. The chain combines TRBV4-1 with TRBJ1-1; maybe TRBD1 (5 bases). This CDR3 has 15 amino acids. V was clipped by 0 bases and J by 5 bases, with 13 bases between them. Germline lookup yields CDR1 MGHRA and CDR2 YSYEKL.

The rearrangement links TRBV19 to TRBJ2-5; perhaps TRBD2 as D (5 bases). Germline assignment: CDR1 LNHDA and CDR2 SQIVND (reference sequence). This CDR3 is built from 13 residues. Trimming stripped 5 bases from V and 5 bases from J, with 12 bases between. For the CDR3, the DNA is TGTGCCAGTAGTCCGACGGGAAGTGAGACCCAGTACTTC. Its translation: CASSPTGSETQYF.

In this sample, this clone turned up once. The chain links TRBV7-9 to TRBJ1-1, with TRBD1 matching over 7 bases. Germline CDR1 reads SEHNR; CDR2 reads FQNEAQ (reference sequence). This CDR3 spans 18 amino acids. Trimming cost V 2 bases and J 0 bases; bases outside gene matches: 12. CDR3 in DNA: TGTGCCAGCAGCTTACCGATGGTCAGGCAGGGGGTGAACACTGAAGCTTTCTTT. This codes for CASSLPMVRQGVNTEAFF.